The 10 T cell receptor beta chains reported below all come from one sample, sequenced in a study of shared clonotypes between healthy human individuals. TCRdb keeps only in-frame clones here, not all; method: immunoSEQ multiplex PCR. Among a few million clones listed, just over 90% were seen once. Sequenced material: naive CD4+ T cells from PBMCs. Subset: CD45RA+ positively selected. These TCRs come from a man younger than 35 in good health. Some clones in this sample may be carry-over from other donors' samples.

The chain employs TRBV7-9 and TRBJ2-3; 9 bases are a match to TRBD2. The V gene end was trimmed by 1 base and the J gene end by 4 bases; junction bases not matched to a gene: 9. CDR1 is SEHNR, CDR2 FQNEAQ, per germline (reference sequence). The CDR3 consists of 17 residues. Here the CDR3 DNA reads TGTGCCAGCAGCTTAGGGCGTGTAAGGACTAGCGCAGATACGCAGTATTTT. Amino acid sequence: CASSLGRVRTSADTQYF.

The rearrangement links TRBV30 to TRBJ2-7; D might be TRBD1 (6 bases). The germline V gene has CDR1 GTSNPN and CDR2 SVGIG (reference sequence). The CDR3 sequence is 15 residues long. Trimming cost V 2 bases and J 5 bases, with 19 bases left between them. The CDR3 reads CAWSPAAGGPHEQYF. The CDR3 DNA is TGTGCCTGGAGTCCCGCCGCTGGGGGCCCCCACGAGCAGTACTTC.

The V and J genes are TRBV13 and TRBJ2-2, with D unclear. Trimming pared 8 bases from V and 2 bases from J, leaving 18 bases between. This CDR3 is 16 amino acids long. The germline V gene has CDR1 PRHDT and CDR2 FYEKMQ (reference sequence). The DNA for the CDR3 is TGTGCCAGCGCAGGACGCCCGGTCCCCAACACCGGGGAGCTGTTTTTT. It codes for CASAGRPVPNTGELFF. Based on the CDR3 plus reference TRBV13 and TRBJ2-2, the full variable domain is AAGVIQSPRHLIKEKRETATLKCYPIPRHDTVYWYQQGPGQDPQFLISFYEKMQSDKGSIPDRFSAQQFSDYHSELNMSSLELGDSALYFCASAGRPVPNTGELFFGEGSRLTVL.

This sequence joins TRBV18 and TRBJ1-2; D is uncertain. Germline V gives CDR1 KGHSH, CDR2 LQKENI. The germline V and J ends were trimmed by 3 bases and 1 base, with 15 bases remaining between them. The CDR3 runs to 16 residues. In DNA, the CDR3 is TGTGCCAGCTCACCGTGGTCAGCACTGAATAACTATGGCTACACCTTC. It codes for CASSPWSALNNYGYTF.

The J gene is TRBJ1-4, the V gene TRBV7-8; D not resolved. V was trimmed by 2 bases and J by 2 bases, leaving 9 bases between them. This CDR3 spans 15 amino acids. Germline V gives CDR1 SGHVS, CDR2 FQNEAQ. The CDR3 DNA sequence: TGTGCCAGCAGCTTAAATGGTGGGACTAATGAAAAACTGTTTTTT. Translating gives CASSLNGGTNEKLFF.

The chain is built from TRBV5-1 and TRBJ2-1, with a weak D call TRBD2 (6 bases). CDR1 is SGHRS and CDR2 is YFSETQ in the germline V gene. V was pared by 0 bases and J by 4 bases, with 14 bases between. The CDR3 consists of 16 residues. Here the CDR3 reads CASSLVSGAQYNEQFF. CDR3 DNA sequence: TGCGCCAGCAGCTTGGTGTCGGGAGCTCAATACAATGAGCAGTTCTTC.

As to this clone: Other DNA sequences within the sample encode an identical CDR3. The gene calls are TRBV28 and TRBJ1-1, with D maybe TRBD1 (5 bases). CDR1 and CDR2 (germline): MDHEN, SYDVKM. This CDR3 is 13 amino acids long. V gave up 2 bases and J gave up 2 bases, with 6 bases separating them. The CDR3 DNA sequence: TGTGCCAGCAGTTTAGGGGGAAACACTGAAGCTTTCTTT. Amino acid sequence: CASSLGGNTEAFF.

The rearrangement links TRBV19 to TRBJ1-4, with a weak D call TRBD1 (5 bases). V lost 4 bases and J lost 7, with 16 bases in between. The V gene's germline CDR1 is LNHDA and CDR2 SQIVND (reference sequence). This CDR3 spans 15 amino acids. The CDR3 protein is CASSTRDGGGEKLFF. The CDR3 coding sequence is TGTGCCAGTAGTACCCGGGACGGTGGTGGTGAAAAACTGTTTTTT.

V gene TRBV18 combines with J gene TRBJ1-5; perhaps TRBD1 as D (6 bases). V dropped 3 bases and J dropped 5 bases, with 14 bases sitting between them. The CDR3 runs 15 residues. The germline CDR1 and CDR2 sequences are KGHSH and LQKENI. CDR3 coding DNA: TGTGCCAGCTCACCGTCGAGGGGGAGGGATCAGCCCCAGCATTTT. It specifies CASSPSRGRDQPQHF.

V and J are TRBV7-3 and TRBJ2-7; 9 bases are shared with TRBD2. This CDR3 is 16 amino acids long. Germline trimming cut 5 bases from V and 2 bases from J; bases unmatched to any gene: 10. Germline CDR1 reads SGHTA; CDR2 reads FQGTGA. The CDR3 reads CASSTGTREGPYEQYF. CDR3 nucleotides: TGTGCCAGCAGCACAGGGACGCGGGAGGGACCCTACGAGCAGTACTTC.